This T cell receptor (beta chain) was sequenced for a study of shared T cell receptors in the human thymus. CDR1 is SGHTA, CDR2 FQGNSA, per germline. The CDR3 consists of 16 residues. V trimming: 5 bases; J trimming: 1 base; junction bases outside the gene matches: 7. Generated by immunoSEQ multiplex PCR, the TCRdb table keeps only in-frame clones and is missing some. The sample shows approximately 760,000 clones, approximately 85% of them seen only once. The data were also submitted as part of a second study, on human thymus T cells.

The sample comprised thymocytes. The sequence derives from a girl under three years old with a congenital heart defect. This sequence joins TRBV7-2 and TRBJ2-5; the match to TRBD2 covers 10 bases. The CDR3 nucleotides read TGTGCCAGCAGCGCACCTAGCGGGGGCTTCCAAGAGACCCAGTACTTC. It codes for CASSAPSGGFQETQYF.